Following are 17 T cell receptor beta chains from one sample sequenced in a study of cytomegalovirus exposure and HLA in healthy donors. Primers for the PCR totalled 60 Vbeta and 13 Jbeta. TCRdb keeps only in-frame clones here, not all; method: immunoSEQ multiplex PCR. The data hold about 170,000 clones, with around 79% observed a single time. Sequences were obtained from PBMCs. Receptors were obtained from a man aged 40-49 years in good health and CMV-seropositive.

This chain connects TRBV7-8 to TRBJ2-2; TRBD1 agrees at 9 bases. CDR1 and CDR2 from the germline V gene are SGHVS and FQNEAQ. The CDR3 runs to 15 residues. V trimming: 5 bases; J trimming: 7 bases; junction bases outside the gene matches: 8. This CDR3 reads CASSRMTGGYGELFF. The CDR3 DNA is TGTGCCAGCAGCCGGATGACAGGGGGATACGGGGAGCTGTTTTTT.

CDR3: CASSSGLAGGEQYF. In DNA, the CDR3 is TGCGCCAGCAGCTCTGGACTAGCGGGAGGCGAGCAGTACTTC. V gene TRBV5-1 combines with J gene TRBJ2-7; TRBD2 aligns across 14 bases. The germline gives CDR1 SGHRS, CDR2 YFSETQ. CDR3 size: 14 residues. The ends lost 3 bases at V and 6 bases at J; junction bases unmatched: 2.

This chain connects TRBV6-1 to TRBJ2-7; D is perhaps TRBD2 (6 bases). Trimming left V 1 base short and J 2 bases short, with 12 bases between. The germline gives CDR1 MNHNS, CDR2 SASEGT. The CDR3 extends over 15 amino acids. Written as DNA, the CDR3 is TGTGCCAGCAGTGAAGTTGGCGGGGTAACCTACGAGCAGTACTTC. Translation: CASSEVGGVTYEQYF.

The CDR3 DNA follows: TGTGCCAGCAGTTACCCTAGCGGGGGTTCCTACGAGCAGTACTTC. Its translation is CASSYPSGGSYEQYF. The rearrangement uses TRBV6-6 and TRBJ2-7; 10 bases match TRBD2. The CDR3 sequence is 15 residues long. V shed 2 bases and J 1 base; nucleotides not matched to a gene: 2. CDR1 is MNHNY and CDR2 is SVGAGI in the germline V gene (reference sequence).

The CDR3 loop is CASSNPGQGLGSYGYTF. CDR3 nucleotides: TGTGCCAGCAGCAATCCGGGACAGGGATTGGGGTCCTATGGCTACACCTTC. The chain joins TRBV7-9 to TRBJ1-2, with 9 bases matching TRBD1. Germline V lookup: CDR1 SEHNR, CDR2 FQNEAQ (reference sequence). The junction had 14 bases not matched to a gene; V was cut back by 5 bases and J by 4 bases. CDR3 length: 17 amino acids. The full variable domain, with the rest looked up from reference TRBV7-9 and TRBJ1-2, is DTGVSQNPRHKITKRGQNVTFRCDPISEHNRLYWYRQTLGQGPEFLTYFQNEAQLEKSRLLSDRFSAERPKGSFSTLEIQRTEQGDSAMYLCASSNPGQGLGSYGYTFGSGTRLTVV.

V and J are TRBV29-1 and TRBJ2-5; 8 nucleotides match TRBD2. This CDR3 is built from 16 residues. Germline trimming cut 3 bases from V and 0 bases from J; bases unmatched to any gene: 9. Germline V gives CDR1 SQVTM, CDR2 ANQGSEA. CDR3 bases: TGCAGCGTTGACGGGCTAGCGGGCCACTACCAAGAGACCCAGTACTTC. Translated: CSVDGLAGHYQETQYF.

This chain's CDR3 is CASSRNTGGSGELFF. As DNA, the CDR3 is TGTGCCAGCAGTCGCAATACAGGGGGCTCCGGGGAGCTGTTTTTT. The V gene is TRBV6-6, the J gene TRBJ2-2, with 9 bases lining up with TRBD1. The CDR3 is 15 amino acids. The trim removed 5 bases at V and 6 bases at J, leaving 7 bases unmatched. Germline assignment: CDR1 MNHNY and CDR2 SVGAGI (reference sequence).

The chain combines TRBV10-3 with TRBJ2-7; 7 bases line up with TRBD1. The CDR3 runs to 15 residues. With V trimmed by 4 bases and J by 0 bases, 6 bases remained unmatched. In germline, CDR1 is ENHRY, CDR2 SYGVKD. The CDR3 bases are TGTGCCATCAGTGTACAGGGGACCAGCTCCTACGAGCAGTACTTC. The encoded protein is CAISVQGTSSYEQYF.

The chain recombines TRBV7-2 with TRBJ2-1; 7 nucleotides match TRBD2. CDR1 and CDR2 from the germline V gene are SGHTA and FQGNSA. The CDR3 consists of 15 residues. V was pared by 5 bases and J by 6 bases, with 10 bases of the junction left unmatched. Here the CDR3 reads CASSLSRLASNEQFF. CDR3 coding DNA: TGTGCCAGCAGCCTGAGCAGACTAGCAAGCAATGAGCAGTTCTTC. Full variable domain (missing parts from reference TRBV7-2 and TRBJ2-1): GAGVSQSPSNKVTEKGKDVELRCDPISGHTALYWYRQSLGQGLEFLIYFQGNSAPDKSGLPSDRFSAERTGGSVSTLTIQRTQQEDSAVYLCASSLSRLASNEQFFGPGTRLTVL.

This clone was picked up a small number of times. The V and J genes are TRBV6-5 and TRBJ2-7, with 8 positions matching TRBD1. CDR3 length: 15 residues. The V segment lost 4 bases and the J segment 4 bases; nucleotides outside the gene matches: 9. The germline V gene encodes CDR1 MNHEY and CDR2 SVGAGI. CDR3 in DNA: TGTGCCAGCAGTTCAGTCTGGACAGGGTCTTACGAGCAGTACTTC. The encoded protein is CASSSVWTGSYEQYF.

The J gene is TRBJ2-7, the V gene TRBV25-1; D uncertain. V lost 8 bases and J lost 0, with 11 bases in between. Germline CDR1 reads MGHDK; CDR2 reads SYGVNS. The CDR3 consists of 13 residues. In DNA form, the CDR3 reads TGTGCCAGCCTCGACAATTACTCCTACGAGCAGTACTTC. This sequence encodes CASLDNYSYEQYF.

Of note for this clone: The identical CDR3 is also encoded by other nucleotide sequences in the sample. This chain uses TRBV5-5 with TRBJ2-5, with D uncertain. Germline CDR1 is SGHKS and CDR2 is YYEKEE (reference sequence). Trimming took 1 base from V and 2 from J, leaving 9 bases between them. The CDR3 has 14 amino acids. CDR3 coding DNA: TGTGCCAGCAGCTTGTCTTTGACTCAAGAGACCCAGTACTTC. It is translated as CASSLSLTQETQYF.

The chain couples TRBV9 to TRBJ2-7; weak D call: TRBD2 (5 bases). Germline lookup yields CDR1 SGDLS and CDR2 YYNGEE. Trimming pared 4 bases from V and 1 base from J, leaving 12 bases between. The CDR3 spans 14 residues. Here the CDR3 reads CASSPTGLSYEQYF. Written as DNA, the CDR3 is TGTGCCAGCAGCCCTACTGGACTTTCCTACGAGCAGTACTTC.

The rearrangement uses TRBV6-5 and TRBJ1-5, with TRBD1 matching 7 bases. V lost 8 bases and J lost 3; bases outside the gene matches: 4. CDR1 and CDR2 (germline): MNHEY, SVGAGI. The length of the CDR3 is 13 residues. CDR3 sequence: CASYDRVNQPQHF. CDR3 sequence (DNA): TGTGCCAGCTATGACAGGGTCAATCAGCCCCAGCATTTT.

The chain uses TRBV28 and TRBJ2-1; a possible D gene is TRBD2 (5 bases). This CDR3 is 15 amino acids long. Germline V CDR1 and CDR2: MDHEN, SYDVKM. Trimming cost V 6 bases and J 0 bases, with 12 bases left between them. The CDR3 loop reads CASSFERSSYNEQFF. Here the CDR3 DNA reads TGTGCCAGCAGCTTCGAGCGGAGCTCCTACAATGAGCAGTTCTTC.

The CDR3 nucleotides are TGTGCCAGCAGCTTTCATAGCGGGAGCTACAATGAGCAGTTCTTC. Protein product: CASSFHSGSYNEQFF. V and J are TRBV7-9 and TRBJ2-1, with TRBD2 matching over 9 bases. V lost 3 bases to trimming and J lost 3 bases; unmatched junction nucleotides: 3. Germline values: CDR1 SEHNR, CDR2 FQNEAQ (reference sequence). This CDR3 region has 15 residues.

The V and J genes are TRBV5-1 and TRBJ1-4; D is uncertain. This CDR3 region has 14 residues. Germline V gene sequence: CDR1 SGHRS, CDR2 YFSETQ. V was shortened by 0 bases and J by 4 bases, with 7 bases between the two germline ends. CDR3 bases: TGCGCCAGCAGCTTGGTTCCAGATAATGAAAAACTGTTTTTT. Translating gives CASSLVPDNEKLFF. Full variable domain (remainder filled in from reference TRBV5-1 and TRBJ1-4): KAGVTQTPRYLIKTRGQQVTLSCSPISGHRSVSWYQQTPGQGLQFLFEYFSETQRNKGNFPGRFSGRQFSNSRSEMNVSTLELGDSALYLCASSLVPDNEKLFFGSGTQLSVL.